Listed below are T cell receptor beta chains from one sample, sequenced in a study of shared clonotypes between healthy human individuals. Profiling relied on immunoSEQ multiplex PCR, and the TCRdb table lists in-frame clones only, not all of them. Of 400,000 to 500,000 clones in the sample, 65% to 80% were seen once. Specimen: PBMCs. The receptors were sampled from a woman in her thirties or forties in good health. Some clones in this sample may be carry-over from other donors' samples. Both conserved end residues are trimmed from each CDR3.

V	J	CDR3
TRBV28	TRBJ1-1	ASSPTDTFNTEAF
TRBV28	TRBJ1-1	ASSFGTGGSTEAF
TRBV25-1	TRBJ2-3	ASSRGGNSDTQY
TRBV14	TRBJ2-7	ASSQGSIPGYEQY
TRBV6-5	TRBJ2-2	ASRPQSFTGELF
TRBV4-1	TRBJ2-6	ASSQDSLSGANVLT
TRBV5-4	TRBJ2-1	ASSSGTSGRDEQF
TRBV4-1	TRBJ2-2	ASSHSGTSRGRGELF
TRBV18	TRBJ2-2	ASSPRTNTGELF
TRBV4-2	TRBJ2-7	ASSQEPLAGVEQY
TRBV18	TRBJ2-5	ASSRVREETQY
TRBV27	TRBJ2-7	ASSPRGSGIGSREQY
TRBV19	TRBJ2-3	ASSILGPLPGDTQY
TRBV19	TRBJ1-1	ASSSRTGTEAF
TRBV18	TRBJ1-3	ASSRLTQSSGNTIY
TRBV7-3	TRBJ2-7	ASSPSLASGEQY
TRBV21-1	TRBJ1-2	ASSKEHREDYGYT
TRBV11-3	TRBJ2-5	ASSLGTSGASPQETQY
TRBV19	TRBJ1-5	ASRRTGNSNQPQH
TRBV10-3	TRBJ1-2	AISPSGQPFYGYT
TRBV13	TRBJ1-2	ASSSERHYGYT
TRBV7-3	TRBJ1-2	ASSPSGGPGGYT
TRBV5-4	TRBJ2-4	ASSLDRAVNIQY
TRBV4-2	TRBJ2-4	ASSHGEGNVGNIQY
TRBV7-2	TRBJ1-1	ASSPHGLGNTEAF
TRBV19	TRBJ2-2	ASTSPGLAGGSGELF
TRBV6-5	TRBJ1-1	ASQGPTPEAF
TRBV4-1	TRBJ2-1	ASATDSPGYNEQF
TRBV28	TRBJ1-2	ASKVTVNYGYT
TRBV7-9	TRBJ2-7	ASSHGLAGEMDEQY
TRBV27	TRBJ2-1	ASTIGDRANYNEQF
TRBV29-1	TRBJ1-1	SVGGGTEAF